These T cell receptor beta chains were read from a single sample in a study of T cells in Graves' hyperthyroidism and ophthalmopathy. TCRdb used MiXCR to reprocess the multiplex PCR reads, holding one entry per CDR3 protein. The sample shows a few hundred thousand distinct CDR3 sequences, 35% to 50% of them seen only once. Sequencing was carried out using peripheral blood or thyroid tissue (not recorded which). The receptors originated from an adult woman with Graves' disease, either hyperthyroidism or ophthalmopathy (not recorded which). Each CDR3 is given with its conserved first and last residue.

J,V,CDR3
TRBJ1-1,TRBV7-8,CASSRAGTQNTEAFF
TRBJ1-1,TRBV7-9,CASSLAGASSEAFF
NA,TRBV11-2,CASSLESGRAVNEQYF
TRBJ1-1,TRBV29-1,CSVGGAGTEAFF
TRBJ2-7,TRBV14,CASSLRLSEQYF
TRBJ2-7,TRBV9,CASSVHGQAGEQYF
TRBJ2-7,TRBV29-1,CSGTGVSYEQYF
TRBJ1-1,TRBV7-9,CASSSRGRQNTEAFF
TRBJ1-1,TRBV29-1,CSVTGVTNTEAFF
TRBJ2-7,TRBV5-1,CASSLSGEPRYEQYF
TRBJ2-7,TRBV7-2,CASSRGVLGYEQYF
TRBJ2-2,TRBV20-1,CASGWDTNTGELFF
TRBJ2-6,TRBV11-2,CASSPPGQGANVLTF
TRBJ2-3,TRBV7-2,CASSRVSGSADTQYF
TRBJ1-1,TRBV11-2,CASSLQGGSEAFF
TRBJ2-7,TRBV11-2,CASSLTPGHSYEQYF
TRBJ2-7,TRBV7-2,CASSPEPSGRAYWEQYF
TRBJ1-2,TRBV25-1,CATRGLYGYTF
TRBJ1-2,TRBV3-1,CASSQNQGLVYGYTF
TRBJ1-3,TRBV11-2,CASSLRSQGLLHF
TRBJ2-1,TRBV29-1,CSVDSGTSFNEQFF
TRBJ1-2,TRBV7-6,CASSSRQGPYGYTF
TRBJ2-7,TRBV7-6,CASRQGASSYEQYF
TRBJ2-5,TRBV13,CASSFSTGGPETQYF
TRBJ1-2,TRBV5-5,CASSLARGSNYGYTF
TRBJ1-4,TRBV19,CASSTHRDSEKLFF
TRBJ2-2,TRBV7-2,CASSPRRQTSHTGELFF
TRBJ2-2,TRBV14,CASRSFGTELYTGELFF
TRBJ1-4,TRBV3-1,CASSQEGTGPLFF
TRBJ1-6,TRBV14,CASSHQSYSPLHF
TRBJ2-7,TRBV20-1,CSARDGRAYEQYF
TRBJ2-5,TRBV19,CASSIVFGQPLETQYF
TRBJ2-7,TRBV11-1,CASSRDQSYEQYF
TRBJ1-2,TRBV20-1,CRGPWGSGYTF
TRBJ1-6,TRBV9,CASSVGGSNQPLHF
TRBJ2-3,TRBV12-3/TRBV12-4,CASRSLADTQYF
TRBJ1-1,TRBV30,CAWSGTPLEAFF
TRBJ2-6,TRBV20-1,CSAGSHRGLGANVLTF
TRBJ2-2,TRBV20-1,CSAQGGNTGELFF
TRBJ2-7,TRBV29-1,CSVEDQNYEQYF
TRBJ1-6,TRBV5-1,CASSLLQGKSPLHF